A selection of T cell receptor beta chains follows, all from one sample in a study of shared clonotypes between healthy human individuals. Produced via immunoSEQ multiplex PCR; TCRdb's table is partial and in-frame only. This table has about 2,100,000 clones, roughly 91% appearing once. Material for sequencing was naive CD8+ T cells from PBMCs. The origin of the receptors is a man younger than 35 in good health. Some clones in this sample may be carry-over from other donors' samples. Both conserved end residues are part of each CDR3. A D gene is named only where the DNA matches it firmly. Some rows mark clone size as missing; the rest say once, few, many or name a class of expanded clone.

CASSQDLWGAREAFF TGCGCCAGCAGCCAAGATCTTTGGGGGGCCCGAGAAGCTTTCTTT TRBJ1-1 TRBV4-3 . .
CASSATGKPRADTQYF TGTGCCAGCAGCGCCACCGGGAAGCCTCGCGCAGATACGCAGTATTTT TRBJ2-3 TRBV9 . .
CASSSGLDSGNTIYF TGTGCCAGCAGTTCGGGACTGGACTCTGGAAACACCATATATTTT TRBJ1-3 TRBV7-9 . .
CASGLFLGTGGYEQYF TGTGCTAGTGGTTTATTTTTGGGGACAGGGGGCTACGAGCAGTACTTC TRBJ2-7 TRBV12-5 TRBD1 once
CASSPGGRASFNEQFF TGTGCCAGCAGCCCCGGCGGGAGGGCCTCCTTCAATGAGCAGTTCTTC TRBJ2-1 TRBV7-2 TRBD2 .
CASRGMTVNEQFF TGTGCCAGTAGGGGGATGACGGTGAATGAGCAGTTCTTC TRBJ2-1 TRBV19 . .
CASSQLTGIRYEQYF TGTGCCAGCAGCCAACTGACAGGTATACGCTACGAGCAGTACTTC TRBJ2-7 TRBV14 . .
CASSPVSTRHFTGELFF TGTGCCAGCAGTCCGGTTTCTACCCGACATTTTACCGGGGAGCTGTTTTTT TRBJ2-2 TRBV28 . .
CASSLTASLTGELFF TGTGCCAGCAGCTTGACAGCCTCTCTCACCGGGGAGCTGTTTTTT TRBJ2-2 TRBV5-4 . .
CASSVGTHTEAFF TGTGCCAGCAGTGTTGGGACACACACTGAAGCTTTCTTT TRBJ1-1 TRBV25-1 . few
CASSLGPGSDYGYTF TGTGCCAGCAGCTTAGGTCCGGGGTCAGATTATGGCTACACCTTC TRBJ1-2 TRBV7-9 . .
CASSTTGTGTEAFF TGTGCCAGCAGCACGACAGGGACGGGCACTGAAGCTTTCTTT TRBJ1-1 TRBV9 TRBD1 once
CASSRLRDRGNTEAFF TGTGCCAGTAGTAGGTTACGGGACAGGGGCAACACTGAAGCTTTCTTT TRBJ1-1 TRBV19 TRBD1 .
CASSPRGGGYGYTF TGTGCCAGCAGTCCCCGGGGGGGCGGCTATGGCTACACCTTC TRBJ1-2 TRBV27 . .
CASRIPGQGEKLFF TGTGCCAGCAGAATTCCGGGACAGGGGGAAAAACTGTTTTTT TRBJ1-4 TRBV7-9 TRBD1 .
CASSSELDNEQFF TGTGCCAGCAGTTCGGAGCTAGACAATGAGCAGTTCTTC TRBJ2-1 TRBV28 . .
CASSERVLPQLFF TGTGCCAGCAGTGAACGGGTCTTGCCTCAGCTGTTTTTT TRBJ2-2 TRBV6-1 . .
CASSSQGHTGELFF TGTGCCAGCAGTAGTCAGGGTCACACCGGGGAGCTGTTTTTT TRBJ2-2 TRBV19 . .
CASSYDRYNEQFF TGTGCCAGCAGCTACGACAGATACAATGAGCAGTTCTTC TRBJ2-1 TRBV6-6 . .
CASRGGADTQYF TGTGCCAGCAGGGGGGGGGCAGATACGCAGTATTTT TRBJ2-3 TRBV27 TRBD2 .
CASSQDPLDNEQFF TGTGCCAGCAGCCAAGACCCTTTGGATAATGAGCAGTTCTTC TRBJ2-1 TRBV4-2 . .
CASSQALWTVWMNTEAFF TGCGCCAGCAGCCAAGCCCTTTGGACAGTTTGGATGAACACTGAAGCTTTCTTT TRBJ1-1 TRBV4-1 . .
CASSSGPSSPYGYTF TGTGCCAGCAGCTCGGGACCATCTAGCCCTTATGGCTACACCTTC TRBJ1-2 TRBV7-9 . .
CSVDHRVLNTEAFF TGCAGCGTTGACCACAGGGTTCTGAACACTGAAGCTTTCTTT TRBJ1-1 TRBV29-1 . .
CASSQGVSFSYEQYF TGCGCCAGCAGCCAAGGTGTGTCGTTCTCCTACGAGCAGTACTTC TRBJ2-7 TRBV4-3 . .
CASSEYWVVAGNTIYF TGTGCCAGCAGTGAGTACTGGGTGGTAGCTGGAAACACCATATATTTT TRBJ1-3 TRBV6-1 . .
CASSVGSKGSVSGYTF TGTGCCAGCAGCGTAGGGTCAAAGGGTTCAGTCAGCGGCTACACCTTC TRBJ1-2 TRBV9 . once
CASSNPTGPYEQYF TGTGCCAGCAGTAACCCGACAGGGCCCTACGAGCAGTACTTC TRBJ2-7 TRBV27 TRBD1 .
CASSLRGQGSGHEQFF TGTGCCAGCAGTTTAAGGGGACAGGGGTCCGGGCATGAGCAGTTCTTC TRBJ2-1 TRBV28 TRBD1 .
CASSFTSGPDTQYF TGTGCCAGCAGTTTCACTAGCGGCCCAGATACGCAGTATTTT TRBJ2-3 TRBV27 TRBD2 .
CAWTPSEAFHEQYF TGTGCCTGGACCCCGAGCGAAGCATTCCACGAGCAGTACTTC TRBJ2-7 TRBV30 . .
CASSYETSRGYNEQFF TGTGCCAGCAGTTACGAAACCTCGCGGGGTTACAATGAGCAGTTCTTC TRBJ2-1 TRBV6-5 . once
CAWSVYRGQPQHF TGTGCCTGGAGTGTTTATCGGGGCCAGCCCCAGCATTTT TRBJ1-5 TRBV30 . .
CASSQLTGSSYEQYF TGTGCCAGCAGCCAACTTACCGGGAGTTCCTACGAGCAGTACTTC TRBJ2-7 TRBV4-2 . .
CASSPGTYEQYF TGTGCCAGCAGCCCAGGGACCTACGAGCAGTACTTC TRBJ2-7 TRBV6-5 . once
CATSRPLMLARSYNEQFF TGTGCCACCAGCAGACCCTTGATGCTAGCCAGGTCCTACAATGAGCAGTTCTTC TRBJ2-1 TRBV15 . .
CASSGRNTIYF TGTGCCAGCAGTGGACGAAACACCATATATTTT TRBJ1-3 TRBV6-5 . .
CASSAGRGDTQYF TGTGCCAGCAGCGCCGGTCGCGGAGATACGCAGTATTTT TRBJ2-3 TRBV7-8 . .
CASSPPGYNEQFF TGTGCCAGCAGTCCCCCGGGTTACAATGAGCAGTTCTTC TRBJ2-1 TRBV28 . .
CASSLGKVTGTPNTEAFF TGTGCCAGCAGCTTAGGTAAAGTAACCGGGACCCCGAACACTGAAGCTTTCTTT TRBJ1-1 TRBV13 . .
CASSVEGPETQYF TGTGCCAGCAGCGTAGAGGGCCCAGAGACCCAGTACTTC TRBJ2-5 TRBV9 . .
CASSQDRALYNEQFF TGTGCCAGCAGCCAAGATCGGGCTCTTTACAATGAGCAGTTCTTC TRBJ2-1 TRBV14 . .
CASRLRTGVAYEQYF TGTGCCAGCAGACTCCGGACAGGGGTCGCCTACGAGCAGTACTTC TRBJ2-7 TRBV6-5 TRBD1 once